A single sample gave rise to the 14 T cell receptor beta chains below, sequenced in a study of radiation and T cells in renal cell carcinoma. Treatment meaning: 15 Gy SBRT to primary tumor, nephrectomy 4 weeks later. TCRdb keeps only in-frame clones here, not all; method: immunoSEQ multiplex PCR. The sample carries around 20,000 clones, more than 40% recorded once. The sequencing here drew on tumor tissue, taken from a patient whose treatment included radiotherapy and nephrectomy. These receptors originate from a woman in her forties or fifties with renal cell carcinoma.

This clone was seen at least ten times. The CDR3 sequence is CASSIAGTGGYEQYF. CDR3 sequence (DNA): TGTGCCAGTAGTATAGCAGGGACAGGGGGCTACGAGCAGTACTTC. The V call is TRBV19, the J call TRBJ2-7; 11 bases match TRBD1. The V gene's germline CDR1 is LNHDA and CDR2 SQIVND (reference sequence). The CDR3 is 15 residues long. J was trimmed by 3 bases and V by 1 base; bases with no gene match: 2. The full variable domain, rest sourced from reference TRBV19 and TRBJ2-7, is DGGITQSPKYLFRKEGQNVTLSCEQNLNHDAMYWYRQDPGQGLRLIYYSQIVNDFQKGDIAEGYSVSREKKESFPLTVTSAQKNPTAFYLCASSIAGTGGYEQYFGPGTRLTVT.

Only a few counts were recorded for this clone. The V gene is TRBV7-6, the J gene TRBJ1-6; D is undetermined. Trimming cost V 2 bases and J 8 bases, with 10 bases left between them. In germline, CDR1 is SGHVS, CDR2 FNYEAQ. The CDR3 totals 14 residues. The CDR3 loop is CASSLYSRDSPLHF. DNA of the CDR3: TGTGCCAGCAGCTTATATTCAAGGGATTCACCCCTCCACTTT.

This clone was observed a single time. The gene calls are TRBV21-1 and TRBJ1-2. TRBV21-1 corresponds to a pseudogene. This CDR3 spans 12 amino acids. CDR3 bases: TGTGCCAGCGGACCTGGGGGGGAGGGCTACACCTTC. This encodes CASGPGGEGYTF.

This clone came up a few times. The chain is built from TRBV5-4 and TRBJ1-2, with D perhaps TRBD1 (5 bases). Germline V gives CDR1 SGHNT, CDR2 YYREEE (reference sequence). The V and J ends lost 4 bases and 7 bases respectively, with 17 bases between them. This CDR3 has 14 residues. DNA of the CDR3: TGTGCCAGCAGCCTCCGGGGGGGTCTTGGTGGCTACACCTTC. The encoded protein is CASSLRGGLGGYTF.

The chain's CDR3 is CASSWSQGAKSGYTF. The CDR3 bases are TGCGCCAGCAGCTGGTCACAGGGGGCGAAGAGCGGCTACACCTTC. The chain links TRBV5-1 to TRBJ1-2, with 9 bases identical to TRBD1. V gave up 3 bases and J gave up 8 bases; unmatched junction bases: 11. This CDR3 is built from 15 residues. Germline V gene data show CDR1 as SGHRS and CDR2 as YFSETQ.

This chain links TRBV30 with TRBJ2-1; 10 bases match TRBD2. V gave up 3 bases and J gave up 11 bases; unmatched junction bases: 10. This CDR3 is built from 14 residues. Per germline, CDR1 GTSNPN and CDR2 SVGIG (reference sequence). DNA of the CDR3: TGTGCCTGGAGGTTAGCGAGTAGCGGGGGGCAGCAGTTCTTC. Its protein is CAWRLASSGGQQFF.

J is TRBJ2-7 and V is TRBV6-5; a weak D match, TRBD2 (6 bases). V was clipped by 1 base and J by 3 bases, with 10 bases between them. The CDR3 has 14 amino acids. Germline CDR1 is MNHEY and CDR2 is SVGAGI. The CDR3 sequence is CASSYFSGDYEQYF. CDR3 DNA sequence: TGTGCCAGCAGTTACTTCTCGGGGGACTACGAGCAGTACTTC.

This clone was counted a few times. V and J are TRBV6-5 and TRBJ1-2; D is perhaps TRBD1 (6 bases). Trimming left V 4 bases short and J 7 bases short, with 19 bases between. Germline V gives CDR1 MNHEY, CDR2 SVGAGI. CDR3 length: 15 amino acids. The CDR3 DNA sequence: TGTGCCAGCAGTTTTTACAGGGAAAGTTCATCTGGCTACACCTTC. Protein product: CASSFYRESSSGYTF.

Here the CDR3 reads CASSPRVAGDNEQFF. The CDR3 DNA sequence: TGTGCCAGCAGCCCTCGGGTAGCGGGGGACAATGAGCAGTTCTTC. The chain recombines TRBV9 with TRBJ2-1; 9 bases are shared with TRBD2. V was pared by 4 bases and J by 5 bases, with 7 bases of the junction left unmatched. The CDR3 covers 15 residues. Germline CDR1 and CDR2: SGDLS and YYNGEE.

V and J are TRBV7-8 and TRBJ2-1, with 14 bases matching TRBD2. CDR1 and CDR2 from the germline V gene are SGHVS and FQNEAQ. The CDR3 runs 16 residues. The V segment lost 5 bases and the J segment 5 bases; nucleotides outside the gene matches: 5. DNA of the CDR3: TGTGCCAGCAGCCGACCGGGACTAGCGGGGGACAATGAGCAGTTCTTC. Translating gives CASSRPGLAGDNEQFF.

CDR3 in DNA: TGTGCCAGAAGCTTAAGGACAGGGAGGCAGCCCCAGCATTTT. Amino acid sequence: CARSLRTGRQPQHF. The chain couples TRBV5-3 to TRBJ1-5; 8 positions match TRBD1. TRBV5-3 has ORF status, its function being uncertain. The CDR3 totals 14 residues. V shed 2 bases and J 7 bases; nucleotides not matched to a gene: 5.

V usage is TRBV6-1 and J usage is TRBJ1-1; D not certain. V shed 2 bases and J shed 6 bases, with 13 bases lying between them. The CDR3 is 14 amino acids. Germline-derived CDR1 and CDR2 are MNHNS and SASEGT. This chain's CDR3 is CASSEQVLGSEAFF. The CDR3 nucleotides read TGTGCCAGCAGTGAACAGGTATTAGGCTCTGAAGCTTTCTTT.

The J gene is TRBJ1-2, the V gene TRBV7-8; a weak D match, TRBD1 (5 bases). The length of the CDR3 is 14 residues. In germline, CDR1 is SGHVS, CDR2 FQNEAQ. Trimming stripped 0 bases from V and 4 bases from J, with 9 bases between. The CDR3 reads CASSLAGRLYGYTF. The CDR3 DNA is TGTGCCAGCAGCTTAGCGGGGCGGCTCTATGGCTACACCTTC.

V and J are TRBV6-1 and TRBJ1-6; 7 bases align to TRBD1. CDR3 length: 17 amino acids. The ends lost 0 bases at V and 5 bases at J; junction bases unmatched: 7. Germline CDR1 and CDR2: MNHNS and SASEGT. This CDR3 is CASSEAWGQWDNSPLHF. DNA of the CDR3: TGTGCCAGCAGTGAAGCGTGGGGACAGTGGGATAATTCACCCCTCCACTTT.